The 32 T cell receptor beta chains below come from one sample, sequenced in a study of blood T cells in healthy people across ages. For the second PCR, which ran for roughly 6 to 12 cycles, a sample-barcoded 5' primer and a J-beta primer mix were used. TCRdb re-analysed the 5' RACE reads in MiXCR, keeping a single row per CDR3 protein. Among hundreds of thousands of distinct CDR3 sequences, approximately 40% were seen once, and the ten largest hold 30%. The sequencing sample was made of blood. These receptors originate from an elderly man in good health.

Notes on this clonotype: Since a much larger clone is just one base distant, this may be a read error. The rearrangement uses TRBV6-2 or TRBV6-3 and TRBJ2-5; D is unclear. The end of the DNA aligns better with TRBJ2-1, so the J call may be wrong. The CDR3 has 14 residues. Germline values: CDR1 MNHEY, CDR2 SVGEGT. The CDR3 region is CASSFGPYQETQFF. In DNA, the CDR3 is TGTGCCAGCAGTTTCGGACCGTACCAAGAGACCCAGTTCTTC.

This clonotype was detected only a few times. The rearrangement links TRBV7-2 to TRBJ2-7; 7 bases map to TRBD2. Germline assignment: CDR1 SGHTA and CDR2 FQGNSA. The V and J ends lost 5 bases and 2 bases, in that order; junction bases with no gene match: 12. The CDR3 extends over 16 amino acids. The CDR3 region is CASSTRGLAATYEQYF. The CDR3, as DNA: TGTGCCAGCAGCACAAGAGGTCTAGCGGCAACCTACGAGCAGTACTTC. The full variable domain, rest sourced from reference TRBV7-2 and TRBJ2-7, is GAGVSQSPSNKVTEKGKDVELRCDPISGHTALYWYRQSLGQGLEFLIYFQGNSAPDKSGLPSDRFSAERTGGSVSTLTIQRTQQEDSAVYLCASSTRGLAATYEQYFGPGTRLTVT.

This clonotype was seen many times. This chain uses TRBV7-2 with TRBJ2-5, with 7 nucleotides matching TRBD2. Unmatched junction bases numbered 1, after V lost 0 bases and J lost 3 bases. The V gene's germline CDR1 is SGHTA and CDR2 FQGNSA. CDR3 length: 14 amino acids. The CDR3 DNA is TGTGCCAGCAGCTTAGCGGGGGGGAAAGAGACCCAGTACTTC. Translation gives CASSLAGGKETQYF. Filled out from reference TRBV7-2 and TRBJ2-5, the complete variable domain reads GAGVSQSPSNKVTEKGKDVELRCDPISGHTALYWYRQSLGQGLEFLIYFQGNSAPDKSGLPSDRFSAERTGGSVSTLTIQRTQQEDSAVYLCASSLAGGKETQYFGPGTRLLVL.

There are a few counts of this clonotype. CDR3: CASSLVDPGELFF. DNA of the CDR3: TGTGCCAGCAGCCTAGTAGACCCCGGGGAGCTGTTTTTT. This chain connects TRBV7-9 to TRBJ2-2; D uncertain. CDR3 length: 13 residues. Germline lookup yields CDR1 SEHNR and CDR2 FQNEAQ (reference sequence). Between the trimmed V and J ends, which lost 5 bases and 6 bases, there was a span of 10 bases.

There are many counts of this clonotype. The CDR3 is CSVEGPNIYEQYF. CDR3 DNA: TGCAGCGTTGAGGGACCGAATATCTACGAGCAGTACTTC. The rearrangement links TRBV29-1 to TRBJ2-7; the D gene could be TRBD1 or TRBD2 (5 bases each). Germline V gene data show CDR1 as SQVTM and CDR2 as ANQGSEA. Between the trimmed V and J ends, which lost 3 bases and 3 bases, there was a span of 12 bases. There are 13 residues in the CDR3.

This clonotype has just a few counts. The chain has TRBV4-2 and TRBJ2-1; D unresolved. The CDR3 extends over 17 amino acids. Germline V CDR1 and CDR2: LGHNA, YNFKEQ. The germline V and J ends were trimmed by 0 bases and 2 bases, with 14 bases remaining between them. CDR3 sequence (DNA): TGTGCCAGCAGCCAAGATCCGATGGAGTTCGCCTACAATGAGCAGTTCTTC. This translates into CASSQDPMEFAYNEQFF.

For this clonotype: This may stem from a read error, because a much larger clone lies one nucleotide away. The chain couples TRBV5-1 to TRBJ2-7; D gene unclear. CDR3 length equals 14 residues. CDR1 is SGHRS and CDR2 is YFSETQ in the germline V gene. The V end lost 1 base, the J end lost 2 bases, and 10 bases lay between the germline ends. CDR3 sequence: CASSLQVSAYEQYF. The CDR3 DNA follows: TGCGCCAGCAGCTTGCAAGTCAGCGCCTACGAGCAGTACTTC. The whole variable domain, remainder taken from reference TRBV5-1 and TRBJ2-7, is KAGVTQTPRYLIKTRGQQVTLSCSPISGHRSVSWYQQTPGQGLQFLFEYFSETQRNKGNFPGRFSGRQFSNSRSEMNVSTLELGDSALYLCASSLQVSAYEQYFGPGTRLTVT.

Comment on this clonotype: A junction end diverges from the germline sequence, so it may reflect a read error. V usage is TRBV27 and J usage is TRBJ2-3, with 9 positions matching TRBD2. The CDR3 spans 17 residues. The germline gives CDR1 MNHEY, CDR2 SMNVEV (reference sequence). The CDR3 sequence is CAGSPSRLAVGTDTQYF. CDR3 in DNA: TGTGCCGGCAGTCCCTCGAGACTAGCGGTGGGCACAGATACGCAGTATTTT.

Regarding this clonotype: The junction and the germline gene differ at one end; a read error may be behind it. The gene calls are TRBV7-7 and TRBJ2-2; 9 bases are a match to TRBD1. There are 14 residues in the CDR3. Per germline, CDR1 SSHAT and CDR2 FNYEAQ (reference sequence). The DNA for the CDR3 is TGTGCTAGCAGCCGTAGGACAGGGGACGGGGAGCTGTTTTTT. This encodes CASSRRTGDGELFF.

This clonotype occurred a few times. The CDR3 loop is CASSPLRGGYGYTF. Written as DNA, the CDR3 is TGCGCCAGCAGCCCCCTCAGAGGGGGCTATGGCTACACCTTC. The genes are TRBV4-3 and TRBJ1-2; a possible D gene is TRBD1 (6 bases). V shed 4 bases and J shed 4 bases, with 13 bases lying between them. The CDR3 covers 14 residues. From germline, CDR1 is LGHNA and CDR2 YSLEER.

This sequence joins TRBV6-5 and TRBJ2-7; D is perhaps TRBD2 (6 bases). V shed 10 bases and J shed 6 bases, with 22 bases lying between them. CDR1 is MNHEY and CDR2 is SVGAGI in the germline V gene. The CDR3 consists of 14 residues. CDR3 in DNA: TGTGCCACAGCAGGGAATCTTATGGGGGGCGAGCAGTACTTC. Amino acids: CATAGNLMGGEQYF.

The gene calls are TRBV29-1 and TRBJ2-4, with TRBD1 identical over 9 bases. TRBJ2-7 explains the end of the DNA better; the J call may be wrong. From germline, CDR1 is SQVTM and CDR2 ANQGSEA. The CDR3 length is 11 residues. DNA for the CDR3: TGCAGCGTTAGGACAGGGGACGAGCAGTACTTC. This gives the protein CSVRTGDEQYF.

The CDR3 spells CASSQALAAEQYF. The CDR3 DNA reads TGTGCCAGCAGCCAAGCCCTAGCGGCCGAGCAGTACTTC. This chain connects TRBV4-2 to TRBJ2-5; 7 nucleotides align to TRBD2. The J call may be incorrect, as the DNA end agrees better with TRBJ2-7. The CDR3 totals 13 residues. The germline CDR1 and CDR2 sequences are LGHNA and YNFKEQ.

This clonotype was seen only once. The V and J genes are TRBV9 and TRBJ2-3, with a tentative D call TRBD1 (6 bases). The germline V gene encodes CDR1 SGDLS and CDR2 YYNGEE. Deletions cut 2 bases from V and 2 bases from J, with 15 bases between. The CDR3 covers 16 residues. The CDR3 nucleotides read TGTGCCAGCAGCGTCAGAGGTCAGGGGCCCACAGATACGCAGTATTTT. Translated: CASSVRGQGPTDTQYF.

The rearrangement joins TRBV7-3 to TRBJ2-1; D is tentatively TRBD1 or TRBD2 (5 bases each). Trimming shortened V by 0 bases and J by 2 bases, and 8 bases separated the two germline ends. This CDR3 spans 15 amino acids. CDR1 and CDR2 (germline): SGHTA, FQGTGA. The CDR3 sequence is CASSLTGAAYNEQFF. CDR3 in DNA: TGTGCCAGCAGCTTAACCGGGGCGGCCTACAATGAGCAGTTCTTC.

The gene calls are TRBV30 and TRBJ1-2; the D is unclear. The germline CDR1 and CDR2 sequences are GTSNPN and SVGIG (reference sequence). With 6 bases removed from V and 3 bases from J, the gap between germline ends came to 14 bases. This CDR3 has 13 residues. The CDR3: CACTQDRYYGYTF. CDR3 in DNA: TGTGCCTGCACGCAAGACCGGTACTATGGCTACACCTTC.

This clonotype has only a few counts. The rearrangement uses TRBV6-2 or TRBV6-3 and TRBJ2-1, with D unclear. This CDR3 has 15 amino acids. Trimming shortened V by 2 bases and J by 5 bases, and 13 bases separated the two germline ends. Germline V CDR1 and CDR2: MNHEY, SVGEGT. CDR3 amino acids: CASSYPQRADNEQFF. In DNA, the CDR3 is TGTGCCAGCAGTTACCCCCAACGTGCAGACAATGAGCAGTTCTTC.

This clonotype was recorded at least ten times. The chain couples TRBV5-6 to TRBJ2-5; 10 nucleotides agree with TRBD2. Germline values: CDR1 SGHDT, CDR2 YYEEEE. V lost 0 bases and J lost 3; bases outside the gene matches: 5. The CDR3 sequence is 16 residues long. The CDR3 here is CASSLGLAGAEETQYF. The CDR3 coding sequence is TGTGCCAGCAGCTTGGGGCTAGCGGGGGCCGAAGAGACCCAGTACTTC.

This sequence joins TRBV28 and TRBJ1-2; TRBD1 aligns across 7 bases. J lost 7 bases, V lost 7 bases, and 12 bases had no gene match. Germline loops: CDR1 MDHEN, CDR2 SYDVKM. The CDR3 length is 14 residues. CDR3 amino acids: CASKRGGGSSGYTF. As DNA, the CDR3 is TGTGCCAGCAAAAGAGGGGGCGGCTCTTCTGGCTACACCTTC.

The rearrangement links TRBV5-1 to TRBJ1-6, with no clear D. Germline loops: CDR1 SGHRS, CDR2 YFSETQ. Trimming pared 0 bases from V and 7 bases from J, leaving 14 bases between. CDR3 size: 16 residues. The chain's CDR3 is CASSLGDSGGNSPLHF. CDR3 bases: TGCGCCAGCAGCTTGGGAGACTCTGGAGGGAATTCACCCCTCCACTTT.

In this sample, this clonotype turned up once. V and J are TRBV7-8 and TRBJ1-4, with D perhaps TRBD1 (5 bases). The germline gives CDR1 SGHVS, CDR2 FQNEAQ. CDR3 length: 14 residues. Trimming took off 1 base at V and 7 bases at J, with 10 bases between the two ends. The DNA for the CDR3 is TGTGCCAGCAGCTTAGTTGGGGCGGGTGAAAAACTGTTTTTT. This codes for CASSLVGAGEKLFF.

Only a few counts were recorded for this clonotype. The chain uses TRBV7-2 and TRBJ2-1; 9 nucleotides match TRBD2. Per germline, CDR1 SGHTA and CDR2 FQGNSA. V gave up 2 bases and J gave up 5 bases; unmatched junction bases: 7. This CDR3 contains 16 residues. Here the CDR3 reads CASSLSFAGGDNEQFF. The CDR3 region has the DNA TGTGCCAGCAGCTTATCCTTTGCGGGAGGGGACAATGAGCAGTTCTTC.

The chain is built from TRBV4-3 and TRBJ1-1; D is perhaps TRBD1 (5 bases). Germline lookup yields CDR1 LGHNA and CDR2 YSLEER. The CDR3 spans 14 residues. The V gene lost 3 bases and the J gene lost 10 bases, with 18 bases spanning the gap. CDR3 amino acids: CASSHEDSRTGAFF. The CDR3 bases are TGCGCCAGCAGCCACGAAGACAGCCGAACGGGAGCTTTCTTT.

The gene calls are TRBV14 and TRBJ2-6, with 11 positions matching TRBD1. Germline V gene lookup returns CDR1 SGHDN and CDR2 FVKESK. This CDR3 has 18 residues. Trimming cost V 4 bases and J 0 bases; bases outside gene matches: 5. The CDR3 protein is CASSLRTGGHSGANVLTF. In nucleotides, the CDR3 is TGTGCCAGCAGCCTTCGGACAGGGGGCCACTCTGGGGCCAACGTCCTGACTTTC.

This clonotype was detected a few times. This chain connects TRBV3-1 to TRBJ2-3; 9 nucleotides match TRBD2. The trim removed 1 base at V and 2 bases at J, leaving 7 bases unmatched. The CDR3 is made up of 17 amino acids. From germline, CDR1 is LGHDT and CDR2 YNNKEL (reference sequence). CDR3 in amino acids: CASSQVNVAGVTDTQYF. CDR3 DNA sequence: TGTGCCAGCAGCCAAGTTAATGTAGCGGGGGTCACAGATACGCAGTATTTT.

This chain links TRBV28 with TRBJ2-1; D gene uncertain. The CDR3 is 16 residues long. V was pared by 5 bases and J by 8 bases, with 22 bases between. Germline CDR1 reads MDHEN; CDR2 reads SYDVKM. CDR3 region: CASSPSGPRIRYEQFF. CDR3 nucleotides: TGTGCCAGCAGTCCGTCCGGACCCCGAATAAGGTATGAGCAGTTCTTC.

This chain joins TRBV7-2 and TRBJ2-1, with no clear D. The J call may be incorrect, as the DNA end agrees better with TRBJ2-7. Germline V gene data show CDR1 as SGHTA and CDR2 as FQGNSA. This CDR3 has 16 amino acids. CDR3 protein: CASSLVVAFTYNEQYF. The CDR3 DNA sequence: TGTGCCAGCAGCTTAGTGGTAGCTTTCACCTACAATGAGCAGTACTTC.

As to this clonotype: A much larger clonotype is one base distant, so this may be a read error. The chain combines TRBV29-1 with TRBJ2-6, with 10 bases fitting TRBD1. The CDR3 covers 15 residues. CDR1 is SQVTM, CDR2 ANQGSEA, per germline. The CDR3 protein is CSVGQGATGASVLTF. The CDR3 coding sequence is TGCAGCGTTGGACAGGGGGCAACTGGGGCCAGCGTCCTGACTTTC.

CDR3 loop: CATSDLAGGYEQYF. CDR3 bases: TGTGCCACCAGTGATTTGGCAGGCGGTTACGAGCAGTACTTC. The V call is TRBV24-1, the J call TRBJ2-7; no definite D call. The CDR3 totals 14 residues. V lost 0 bases and J lost 4, with 9 bases in between. Germline V lookup: CDR1 KGHDR, CDR2 SFDVKD.

This chain connects TRBV6-5 to TRBJ1-1, with D tentatively TRBD1 (6 bases). The V end lost 0 bases, the J end lost 0 bases, and 17 bases lay between the germline ends. CDR3 length: 18 residues. Germline CDR1 reads MNHEY; CDR2 reads SVGAGI. CDR3 protein: CASSYSPGAMGMNTEAFF. CDR3 DNA: TGTGCCAGCAGTTACTCCCCAGGGGCGATGGGGATGAACACTGAAGCTTTCTTT.

This clonotype was observed a handful of times. J is TRBJ2-1 and V is TRBV6-2 or TRBV6-3, with TRBD2 identical over 8 bases. Losses at the gene ends were 8 bases for V and 7 bases for J; bases not matched to a gene: 10. The germline V gene has CDR1 MNHEY and CDR2 SVGEGT. The CDR3 sequence is 14 residues long. CDR3 nucleotide sequence: TGTGCCAGCTCCTGGTCGGGAGGGAGTAATGAGCAGTTCTTC. Amino acids: CASSWSGGSNEQFF.

This clonotype was recorded many times. The chain combines TRBV7-2 with TRBJ2-7, with TRBD1 matching 7 bases. Trimming took 1 base from V and 3 from J; bases not matched to a gene: 3. CDR3 size: 14 residues. The V gene's germline CDR1 is SGHTA and CDR2 FQGNSA. The CDR3: CASSLGQGFYEQYF. The CDR3 DNA follows: TGTGCCAGCAGCTTAGGACAGGGCTTCTACGAGCAGTACTTC.